Listed here are 16 T cell receptor beta chains from one sample, sequenced in a study of blood T cell repertoires in COVID-19. Produced via immunoSEQ multiplex PCR; TCRdb's table is partial and in-frame only. The sample includes approximately 320,000 clones, over 75% of them seen just once. Sequenced input: peripheral blood. These receptors were obtained from a human donor in a cohort sampled during active COVID-19.

The chain couples TRBV6-5 to TRBJ2-2, with TRBD1 identical over 9 bases. CDR1 is MNHEY, CDR2 SVGAGI, per germline. This CDR3 is 14 amino acids long. Trimming at V came to 11 bases and at J to 3 bases, leaving 7 bases not matched to a gene. The CDR3 region is CAAGDRAYTGELFF. The CDR3 DNA sequence: TGTGCCGCGGGGGACAGGGCATACACCGGGGAGCTGTTTTTT.

CDR3 residues: CASSQAHRAEQYF. CDR3 DNA: TGTGCCAGCAGCCAAGCCCACAGGGCCGAGCAGTACTTC. This chain links TRBV3-1 (or the pseudogene TRBV3-2) with TRBJ2-7, with D perhaps matching TRBD1 (6 bases). The CDR3 contains 13 residues. The V end was cut by 1 base, the J end by 6 bases, with 10 bases between. Germline values: CDR1 LGHDT, CDR2 YNNKEL (reference sequence).

The chain couples TRBV7-3 to TRBJ2-1; D is possibly TRBD2 (6 bases). Germline lookup yields CDR1 SGHTA and CDR2 FQGTGA. The CDR3 is made up of 15 amino acids. Trimming pared 0 bases from V and 4 bases from J, leaving 10 bases between. The CDR3 loop is CASSLTRGSYNEQFF. The DNA of the CDR3 is TGTGCCAGCAGCTTAACACGGGGGTCTTACAATGAGCAGTTCTTC.

The genes are TRBV12-2 and TRBJ2-2; the D segment call TRBD1 is taken from the table without a DNA check. TRBV12-2 is an annotated pseudogene. The CDR3 has 17 amino acids. The CDR3 protein is CASRLATYRVEPGELFF. For the CDR3, the DNA is TGTGCAAGTCGCTTAGCCACCTACAGGGTCGAACCCGGGGAGCTGTTTTTT.

The chain employs TRBV11-3 and TRBJ2-3; 9 positions agree with TRBD1. V trimming: 2 bases; J trimming: 6 bases; junction bases outside the gene matches: 12. Germline lookup yields CDR1 SGHNT and CDR2 YENEEA. This CDR3 region has 17 residues. In DNA form, the CDR3 reads TGTGCCAGCAGCTTAAGGACCCCGACAGGGGGAGCGGATACGCAGTATTTT. This gives the protein CASSLRTPTGGADTQYF.

V gene TRBV2 combines with J gene TRBJ1-1; the D gene is possibly TRBD1 (6 bases). Germline loops: CDR1 SNHLY, CDR2 FYNNEI. The CDR3 has 13 amino acids. Between the trimmed V and J ends, which lost 2 bases and 8 bases, there was a span of 12 bases. The CDR3, as DNA: TGTGCCAGCAGTGAACAGGGGTGGGCGGAAGCTTTCTTT. Protein: CASSEQGWAEAFF.

V gene TRBV6-5 combines with J gene TRBJ2-7, with a possible D match to TRBD2 (7 bases). This CDR3 is built from 15 residues. The germline V gene has CDR1 MNHEY and CDR2 SVGAGI. The V end lost 11 bases, the J end lost 2 bases, and 22 bases lay between the germline ends. Here the CDR3 DNA reads TGTGCCCTGGGGGGGCGCCCCTGGGGCACCTACGAGCAGTACTTC. This translates into CALGGRPWGTYEQYF.

The rearrangement joins TRBV12-3 or TRBV12-4 to TRBJ2-1; D is perhaps TRBD1 (5 bases). The CDR3 covers 13 residues. V was shortened by 6 bases and J by 9 bases, with 15 bases between the two germline ends. The CDR3 region is CASRRQGPSEQFF. CDR3 bases: TGTGCCAGCAGGCGGCAGGGTCCCAGTGAGCAGTTCTTC.

The chain combines TRBV19 with TRBJ2-5; possibly TRBD2 for D (5 bases). CDR1 LNHDA and CDR2 SQIVND come from the germline V gene (reference sequence). The CDR3 has 12 amino acids. The V and J ends lost 9 bases and 3 bases respectively, with 11 bases between them. CDR3 nucleotide sequence: TGTGCCAGCAGGTTCGGGGAAGAGACCCAGTACTTC. Translation: CASRFGEETQYF.

This clone has only one observation. The rearrangement uses TRBV13 and TRBJ1-1, with a weak D call TRBD1 (5 bases). Trimming removed 1 base from V and 0 bases from J, with 24 bases in between. Looked up from germline, CDR1 is PRHDT and CDR2 is FYEKMQ (reference sequence). This CDR3 has 20 residues. The CDR3 sequence is CASSLAWRRGTGGMNTEAFF. CDR3 nucleotides: TGTGCCAGCAGCTTAGCATGGAGGCGGGGCACCGGTGGAATGAACACTGAAGCTTTCTTT.

The chain joins TRBV30 to TRBJ2-1; perhaps TRBD1 as D (5 bases). The germline CDR1 and CDR2 sequences are GTSNPN and SVGIG (reference sequence). The V gene lost 0 bases and the J gene lost 0 bases, with 15 bases spanning the gap. The CDR3 length is 17 residues. The chain's CDR3 is CAWSVPWRDSSYNEQFF. The CDR3 DNA sequence: TGTGCCTGGAGTGTACCGTGGAGAGACAGCTCCTACAATGAGCAGTTCTTC.

This rearrangement joins TRBV6-5 to TRBJ1-3, with D possibly TRBD1 on 6 matching bases. CDR1 is MNHEY, CDR2 SVGAGI, per germline. The CDR3 is 13 amino acids. V dropped 7 bases and J dropped 4 bases, with 11 bases sitting between them. The CDR3 coding sequence is TGTGCCAGCAAGGTCCAGGGGGGAAACACCATATATTTT. It yields the protein CASKVQGGNTIYF.

This clone was seen only a few times. V and J are TRBV28 and TRBJ1-1; the D is unclear. CDR1 is MDHEN and CDR2 is SYDVKM in the germline V gene. The ends were cut back, 3 bases at V and 1 base at J, with 6 bases in the middle. The CDR3 is 13 amino acids. The CDR3 region has the DNA TGTGCCAGCAGTTTGCGGCCGAACACTGAAGCTTTCTTT. Translated: CASSLRPNTEAFF.

The V and J genes are TRBV5-1 and TRBJ1-1; D ambiguous. Trimming removed 1 base at V and 10 bases at J, with 8 bases between. This CDR3 spans 11 amino acids. Germline loops: CDR1 SGHRS, CDR2 YFSETQ. The CDR3 nucleotides are TGCGCCAGCAGCTTGAGCGGCCCAGCTTTCTTT. As protein: CASSLSGPAFF.

The gene calls are TRBV24-1 and TRBJ1-2; D call uncertain. This CDR3 is built from 15 residues. V was clipped by 3 bases and J by 1 base, with 11 bases between them. The germline gives CDR1 KGHDR, CDR2 SFDVKD. The CDR3, as DNA: TGTGCCACCAGTGATCCGGCAGGTTTTAACTATGGCTACACCTTC. Its protein product is CATSDPAGFNYGYTF.

The V call is TRBV18, the J call TRBJ2-5; 7 positions agree with TRBD1. This CDR3 has 14 residues. CDR1 is KGHSH and CDR2 is LQKENI in the germline V gene. V was clipped by 6 bases and J by 5 bases; unmatched bases: 9. The CDR3 DNA follows: TGTGCCAGCTCCCCGGACAGGTCGGGCGAGACCCAGTACTTC. Residues: CASSPDRSGETQYF.